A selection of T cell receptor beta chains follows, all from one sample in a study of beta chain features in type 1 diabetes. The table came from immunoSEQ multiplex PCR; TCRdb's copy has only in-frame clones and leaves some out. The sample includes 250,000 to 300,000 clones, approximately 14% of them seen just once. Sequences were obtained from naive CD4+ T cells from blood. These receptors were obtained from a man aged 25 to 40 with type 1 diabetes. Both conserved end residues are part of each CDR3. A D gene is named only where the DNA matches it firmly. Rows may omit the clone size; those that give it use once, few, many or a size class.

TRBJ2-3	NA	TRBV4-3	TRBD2	TGCGCCAGCAGCCGAAGTCTAGCGGGAGGGCCCACAGATACGCAGTATTTT	CASSRSLAGGPTDTQYF
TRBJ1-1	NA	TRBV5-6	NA	TGTGCCAGCAGCTTGGAAGGGGGCACTGAAGCTTTCTTT	CASSLEGGTEAFF
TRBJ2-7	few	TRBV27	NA	TGTGCCAGCAGTTTTAACTCAGGCTACGAGCAGTACTTC	CASSFNSGYEQYF
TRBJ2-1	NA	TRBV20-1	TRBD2	TGCAGTACCCCTAGCCGGGAGGAGAAGTTCTTC	CSTPSREEKFF
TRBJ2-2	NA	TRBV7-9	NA	TGTGCCAGCAGCTTACGTGCCAGCGGTTCGAACACCGGGGAGCTGTTTTTT	CASSLRASGSNTGELFF
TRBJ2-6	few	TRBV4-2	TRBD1	TGTGCCAGCAGCCCCCTCGGACAGGGGGCGTTTACTGGGGCCAACGTCCTGACTTTC	CASSPLGQGAFTGANVLTF
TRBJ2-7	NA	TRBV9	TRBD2	TGTGCCAGCAGCGTAGGACTAGCGGGAGCTTACGAGCAGTACTTC	CASSVGLAGAYEQYF
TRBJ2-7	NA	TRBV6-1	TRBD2	TGTGCCAGCTGGAGGACTAGTGACTCCTACGAGCAGTACTTC	CASWRTSDSYEQYF
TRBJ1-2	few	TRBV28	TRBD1	TGTGCCAGCAGTCCCCGGGACAGGGAGTTTGGCTACACCTTC	CASSPRDREFGYTF
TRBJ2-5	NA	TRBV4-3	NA	TGCGCCAGCAGCCAAGGACAGCTCCAAGAGACCCAGTACTTC	CASSQGQLQETQYF
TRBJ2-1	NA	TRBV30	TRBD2	TGTGCCTGGAACGAACGGGAGGGTTACAATGAGCAGTTCTTC	CAWNEREGYNEQFF
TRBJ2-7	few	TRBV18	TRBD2	TGTGCCAGCTCGCCGACTAGCGGGAGTAGCGAGCAGTACTTC	CASSPTSGSSEQYF
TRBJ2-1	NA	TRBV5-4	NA	TGTGCCAGCAGCTTGGAGGTCTTCAGGGAGCAGTTCTTC	CASSLEVFREQFF
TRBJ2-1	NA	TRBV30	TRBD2	TGTGCCTTACTAGCGGGAGGATTTGTTGGTGAGCAGTTCTTC	CALLAGGFVGEQFF
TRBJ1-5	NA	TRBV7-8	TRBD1	TGTGCCAGCAGTACCACCGGGACAGGGGGGCAGCCCCAGCATTTT	CASSTTGTGGQPQHF
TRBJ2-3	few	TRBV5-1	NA	TGCGCCAGCAGCCGAGCTAGCGGCACAGATACGCAGTATTTT	CASSRASGTDTQYF
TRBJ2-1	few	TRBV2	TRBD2	TGTGCCAGCCGAATAGCGGGAGTTTACAATGAGCAGTTCTTC	CASRIAGVYNEQFF
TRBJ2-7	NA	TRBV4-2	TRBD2	TGTGCCAGCAGCCTACAACTAGCGGGAGATTTAGAAGAGCAGTACTTC	CASSLQLAGDLEEQYF
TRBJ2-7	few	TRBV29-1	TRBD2	TGCAGCGTTGCCCTAGCGGGAGCTTCTTACGAGCAGTACTTC	CSVALAGASYEQYF
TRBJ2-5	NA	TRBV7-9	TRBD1	TGTGCCAGCAGCACACTTCCGGGACAGCAAGAGACCCAGTACTTC	CASSTLPGQQETQYF
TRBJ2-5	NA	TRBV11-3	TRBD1	TGTGCCAGCAGCTCGGGACAGGGGGCAGGGGAGACCCAGTACTTC	CASSSGQGAGETQYF
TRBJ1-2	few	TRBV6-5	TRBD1	TGTGCCAGCAGTTACCCCGGACAGGGAGGCCTTGGCTACACCTTC	CASSYPGQGGLGYTF
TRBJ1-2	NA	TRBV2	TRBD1	TGTGCCAGCGGACAGGAGGTTTACTATGGCTACACCTTC	CASGQEVYYGYTF
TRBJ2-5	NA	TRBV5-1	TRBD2	TGCGCCAGCAGCTGGACTAGCGGGTCCCAAGAGACCCAGTACTTC	CASSWTSGSQETQYF
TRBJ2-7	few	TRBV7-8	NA	TGTGCCAGCAGCTTAGCGTACAGAGGGTCCTACGAGCAGTACTTC	CASSLAYRGSYEQYF
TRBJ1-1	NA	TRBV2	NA	TGTGCCAGCAGTGTGGAGGGGCGCAATGAAGCTTTCTTT	CASSVEGRNEAFF
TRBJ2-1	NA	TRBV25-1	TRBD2	TGTGCCAGCAGTGTAGCGGGAGGCAATGAGCAGTTCTTC	CASSVAGGNEQFF
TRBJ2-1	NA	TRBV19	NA	TGTGCCAGTATCAGGACTGGTCTGGGATACAATGAGCAGTTCTTC	CASIRTGLGYNEQFF
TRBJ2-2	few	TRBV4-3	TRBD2	TGCGCCAGCAGCCAAGATCGGGCTAGCGGGAAGAACACCGGGGAGCTGTTTTTT	CASSQDRASGKNTGELFF
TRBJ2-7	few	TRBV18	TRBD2	TGTGCCAGCTCACCACTACTAGCGGGAGGACAGTACGAGCAGTACTTC	CASSPLLAGGQYEQYF
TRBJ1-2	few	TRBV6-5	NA	TGTGCCAGCGGGGGGGCAGCCTCCTATGGCTACACCTTC	CASGGAASYGYTF
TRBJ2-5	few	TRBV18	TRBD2	TGTGCCAGCTCACCCCCCGGGACTAGCGGGAGAGAGACCCAGTACTTC	CASSPPGTSGRETQYF
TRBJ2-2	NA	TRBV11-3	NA	TGTGCCAGCAGCGCCGGCCAGGGATCGGCCGGGGAGCTGTTTTTT	CASSAGQGSAGELFF
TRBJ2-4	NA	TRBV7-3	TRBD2	TGTGCCAGCAGCCAAACCGGGACTAGCGGGGGAATTCAGTACTTC	CASSQTGTSGGIQYF